This T cell receptor beta chain stems from a study of T cell repertoires in cytomegalovirus infection (dated by TCRdb to between 2018 and 2021). In terms of the full investigation: Donor HLA type was relevant to the analysis, because carriage of CMV infection together with the matching HLA type was indicated by public TCR beta signatures.

On this clonotype: The target of this receptor is not known. It has no much larger one-base neighbor in the sample; base qualities were not kept.

The sequencing machine was an Illumina HiSeq 1500. TCRdb took the public reads, trimmed them with fastp at Q25, ran MiXCR for clone calling and kept in-frame beta chains. Entries are consolidated by CDR3 protein sequence, retaining the most common genes and DNA. This sample is represented by hundreds of thousands of distinct CDR3 sequences; around 10% of them were singletons. 10% of the sample is held by the ten biggest clonotypes. The cysteine opens and the phenylalanine closes a CDR3 of 14 amino acids. Only the CDR3 DNA stays, 42 bases, in frame from base 1. The germline V gene encodes CDR1 LNHDA and CDR2 SQIVND (reference sequence). Trimming takes 3 bases off V and 4 bases off J; junction bases not matched to a gene: 6. Study-level results and caveats: In both this cohort and an independent approximately 400-donor cohort, the cumulative frequency of public TCR beta family members distinguished carriers of CMV infection plus the relevant HLA type. The ex vivo response was dominated by HLA-C-restricted CMV-specific TCR beta clonotypes, which also provided the single most frequent clonotype in two of eight donors.

The origin of this receptor is a human donor in good health (CMV status not recorded). Some clones in this sample may be carry-over from other donors' samples. The rearranged chain carries TRBV19 and TRBJ2-7; 7 bases in the middle match TRBD1. The sequenced sample was PBMCs. At the DNA level, the sequence is TGTGCCAGTAGTATCGGACAGGATTCTTACGAGCAGTACTTC. This encodes CASSIGQDSYEQYF.